Shown below are 3 T cell receptor beta chains from a single sample sequenced in a study of T-cell memory formation after mild COVID-19. TCRdb analysed the 5' RACE reads with MiXCR anew, one entry per CDR3 protein. The repertoire holds around 130,000 distinct CDR3 sequences, 11% to 15% seen once, with approximately 30% in the top ten. Sequenced sample: PBMCs or a T cell subset sorted from them (not recorded which). All receptors come from an adult woman who had mild COVID-19 (a few samples of this study predate the infection). Cell type and time point are not known.

This clonotype was counted many times. This rearrangement joins TRBV13 to TRBJ2-7; no clear D gene. This CDR3 is built from 15 residues. The germline V gene encodes CDR1 PRHDT and CDR2 FYEKMQ (reference sequence). Trimming left V 6 bases short and J 0 bases short, with 15 bases between. CDR3 nucleotides: TGTGCCAGCAGTCCAGGATCTTTTCGCTCCTACGAGCAGTACTTC. This sequence encodes CASSPGSFRSYEQYF.

The gene calls are TRBV3-1 and TRBJ2-1, with 12 bases aligning to TRBD2. The CDR3 sequence is 17 residues long. Trimming cost V 0 bases and J 16 bases; bases outside gene matches: 16. The V gene's germline CDR1 is LGHDT and CDR2 YNNKEL (reference sequence). This CDR3 reads CASSQDGLAGGPRWEFF. DNA of the CDR3: TGTGCCAGCAGCCAAGATGGCCTAGCGGGAGGGCCCCGTTGGGAATTCTTC.

This clonotype was observed a handful of times. This chain uses TRBV12-3 or TRBV12-4 with TRBJ2-7; 7 bases are shared with TRBD1. J was trimmed by 2 bases and V by 10 bases; bases with no gene match: 17. The CDR3 has 16 amino acids. CDR3 in DNA: TGTGCCACACAGGCCAAGGGGGCTCCTGGAACCTACGAGCAGTACTTC. It translates to CATQAKGAPGTYEQYF.